Below, one T cell receptor beta chain is given with its context. Antigen specificity is unknown. Uncontrolled infections, other autoimmune diseases, pregnancy or lactation led to exclusion of patients. It was RNA transcripts that yielded the amplified TCR beta CDR3 regions. First-round RT-PCR targeting the TCR CDR3 was performed with the HTBI primer set. Each CDR3 protein gets one entry after TCRdb re-called the multiplex PCR reads with MiXCR. The sample records a few hundred thousand distinct CDR3 sequences, around 46% being singletons. The data were taken from a study of T cells in Graves' hyperthyroidism and ophthalmopathy. V dropped 9 bases and J dropped 1; count of bases not matched to a gene: 11. Germline CDR1 LNHDA, CDR2 SQIVND (reference sequence). The CDR3 contains 15 residues. Study-wide results and limits: Ophthalmopathy cases were set apart from stable hyperthyroidism by a 13 V-J model. Ophthalmopathy was model-predicted a median approximately six months pre-onset.

The chain recombines TRBV19 with TRBJ2-5; 7 bases are shared with TRBD1. The sample taken for sequencing was peripheral blood or thyroid tissue (not recorded which). The sequence came from a woman aged 18-30 years with Graves' hyperthyroidism. The CDR3 DNA is TGTGCCAGCAGTTACCGGGGACAGCTCCAAGAGACCCAGTACTTC. The encoded protein is CASSYRGQLQETQYF.